This TCR beta chain emerged from a study of monozygotic twins with cystic fibrosis. From germline, CDR1 is SGHDT and CDR2 YYEEEE. The CDR3 length is 17 residues. Trimming removed 0 bases from V and 1 base from J, with 16 bases in between. Turning to this clone: Its target is unknown.

Method: immunoSEQ multiplex PCR; TCRdb's copy keeps in-frame clones and lacks some. The table records tens of thousands of clones, approximately 87% of them present only once. General study points: Co-twins had the most similar V usage for 13 of 16 pairs, J for 8. In this small cohort, shared CDR3 numbers showed no association with age, concordance or disease severity. Low clonality (median 0.0095) suggested a mostly naive repertoire.

The chain uses TRBV5-6 and TRBJ1-1, with D hard to call. The source is a girl aged 2-10 years with cystic fibrosis. Sequenced sample: blood. CDR3 loop: CASSLGRRGQKNTEAFF. The CDR3, as DNA: TGTGCCAGCAGCTTGGGCCGTAGAGGGCAGAAGAACACTGAAGCTTTCTTT.